A selection of T cell receptor beta chains follows, all from one sample in a study of human T cells and chemical hapten exposure. MiXCR, run by TCRdb on the RACE reads, gives a single entry per CDR3 protein. The sample lists under 450,000 distinct CDR3 sequences, approximately 5.1% occurring once. The specimen comprised whole blood, sampled in connection with sensitization to the hapten diphenylcyclopropenone (DPC). These receptor sequences come from a woman between 50 and 59 years old with alopecia areata. Some clones in this sample may be carry-over from other donors' samples. Both conserved end residues are part of each CDR3. The D gene is left open where the match is weak. A clone size is listed for some rows: how often the clone was seen (once, few, many), or a class if it is expanded.

v_call: TRBV28
d_call: TRBD1
clone_size: many
j_call: TRBJ2-7
cdr3_aa: CASKRGQGLSYEQYF
cdr3_nt: TGTGCCAGCAAACGGGGACAGGGCCTATCCTACGAGCAGTACTTC

v_call: TRBV7-9
d_call: NA
clone_size: many
j_call: TRBJ2-5
cdr3_aa: CASSSKDRAETQYF
cdr3_nt: TGTGCCAGCAGTTCTAAGGACCGAGCGGAGACCCAGTACTTC

v_call: TRBV5-1
d_call: TRBD2
clone_size: many
j_call: TRBJ2-3
cdr3_aa: CASSPGLNGRQADTQYF
cdr3_nt: TGCGCCAGCAGCCCGGGACTAAACGGGAGGCAGGCGGATACGCAGTATTTT

v_call: TRBV7-2
d_call: TRBD2
clone_size: many
j_call: TRBJ2-1
cdr3_aa: CASSLRTSKNNEQFF
cdr3_nt: TGTGCCAGCAGCTTAAGGACTAGTAAGAACAATGAGCAGTTCTTC

v_call: TRBV10-3
d_call: NA
clone_size: many
j_call: TRBJ2-1
cdr3_aa: CAISESTPNQFF
cdr3_nt: TGTGCCATCAGTGAGTCAACCCCTAATCAGTTCTTC

v_call: TRBV7-2
d_call: NA
clone_size: NA
j_call: TRBJ1-1
cdr3_aa: CASSLEPDYTEAFF
cdr3_nt: TGTGCCAGCAGCTTAGAACCCGACTACACTGAAGCTTTCTTT

v_call: TRBV10-3
d_call: NA
clone_size: many
j_call: TRBJ2-1
cdr3_aa: CAISESPGPRDEQFF
cdr3_nt: TGTGCCATCAGTGAGTCGCCGGGGCCCCGGGATGAGCAGTTCTTC

v_call: TRBV5-5
d_call: NA
clone_size: many
j_call: TRBJ2-1
cdr3_aa: CASSLDTRRNEQFF
cdr3_nt: TGTGCCAGCAGCTTGGATACACGTCGCAATGAGCAGTTCTTC

v_call: TRBV20-1
d_call: TRBD1
clone_size: many
j_call: TRBJ1-1
cdr3_aa: CSASNQGATEAFF
cdr3_nt: TGCAGTGCTTCGAACCAGGGGGCCACTGAAGCTTTCTTT

v_call: TRBV5-5
d_call: NA
clone_size: many
j_call: TRBJ1-5
cdr3_aa: CASSLEASPSNQPQHF
cdr3_nt: TGTGCCAGCAGCTTGGAGGCGTCTCCTAGCAATCAGCCCCAGCATTTT

v_call: TRBV12-3/TRBV12-4
d_call: TRBD1
clone_size: many
j_call: TRBJ1-2
cdr3_aa: CASRPDGQGSPHTF
cdr3_nt: TGTGCCAGCAGGCCCGATGGACAGGGATCACCTCACACCTTC